The 19 T cell receptor beta chains below were found in one sample sequenced in a study of Tregs in tolerant kidney transplant recipients. Clones were read by immunoSEQ multiplex PCR, and TCRdb kept only the in-frame ones, dropping some. Among under 300,000 clones listed, around 82% were seen once. Sequenced material: CD4+ T cells from blood. These receptors all stem from a human donor in good health.

The chain has TRBV27 and TRBJ2-3, with 10 bases identical to TRBD2. Trimming cost V 5 bases and J 1 base; bases outside gene matches: 3. This CDR3 is built from 15 residues. Germline CDR1 reads MNHEY; CDR2 reads SMNVEV (reference sequence). The CDR3 coding sequence is TGTGCCAGCAGTCGGGGGACTAGCGGCACAGATACGCAGTATTTT. This gives the protein CASSRGTSGTDTQYF.

The chain combines TRBV6-5 with TRBJ1-1; no clear D gene. There are 13 residues in the CDR3. Trimming left V 5 bases short and J 5 bases short, with 12 bases between. Germline V gives CDR1 MNHEY, CDR2 SVGAGI. CDR3 in DNA: TGTGCCAGCAGTGCCCTCCCGGAGACTGAAGCTTTCTTT. This encodes CASSALPETEAFF.

This clone has only a few counts. V usage is TRBV4-1 and J usage is TRBJ2-1; possible D gene TRBD1, 5 bases. Trimming shortened V by 5 bases and J by 8 bases, and 22 bases separated the two germline ends. Germline V gene sequence: CDR1 MGHRA, CDR2 YSYEKL. The CDR3 sequence is 16 residues long. CDR3 sequence reads: CASSFQLPSLGDEQFF. DNA for the CDR3: TGCGCCAGCAGCTTCCAACTACCATCCCTAGGGGATGAGCAGTTCTTC.

The V call is TRBV15, the J call TRBJ2-2; TRBD1 agrees at 10 bases. The V and J ends lost 0 bases and 4 bases, in that order; junction bases with no gene match: 5. Germline values: CDR1 LNHNV, CDR2 YYDKDF (reference sequence). CDR3 length equals 17 residues. The CDR3 region is CATSRDRWTGGTGELFF. The CDR3 DNA reads TGTGCCACCAGCAGAGATCGGTGGACAGGGGGCACCGGGGAGCTGTTTTTT. Using reference TRBV15 and TRBJ2-2 for the parts outside the CDR3, the full variable domain is DAMVIQNPRYQVTQFGKPVTLSCSQTLNHNVMYWYQQKSSQAPKLLFHYYDKDFNNEADTPDNFQSRRPNTSFCFLDIRSPGLGDTAMYLCATSRDRWTGGTGELFFGEGSRLTVL.

The rearrangement uses TRBV30 and TRBJ1-6; 9 bases line up with TRBD1. The junction had 3 bases not matched to a gene; V was cut back by 5 bases and J by 1 base. Germline loops: CDR1 GTSNPN, CDR2 SVGIG (reference sequence). The CDR3 has 15 amino acids. The CDR3 nucleotides are TGTGCCTGGGCGACAGGGGGATCCTATAATTCACCCCTCCACTTT. Residues: CAWATGGSYNSPLHF.

The rearrangement uses TRBV4-2 and TRBJ2-7; D gene uncertain. Trimming pared 0 bases from V and 4 bases from J, leaving 4 bases between. Germline loops: CDR1 LGHNA, CDR2 YNFKEQ. The CDR3 covers 12 residues. The CDR3 DNA sequence: TGTGCCAGCAGCCAAGAGAGGTACGAGCAGTACTTC. Its translation is CASSQERYEQYF.

The gene calls are TRBV7-3 and TRBJ1-2; D remains ambiguous. The CDR3 covers 17 residues. The V end lost 1 base, the J end lost 3 bases, and 18 bases lay between the germline ends. Germline CDR1 is SGHTA and CDR2 is FQGTGA. CDR3 coding DNA: TGTGCCAGCAGCTTAAGGAGTAGTAAACCAGTCTACTATGGCTACACCTTC. Amino acid sequence: CASSLRSSKPVYYGYTF.

This chain connects TRBV15 to TRBJ1-2, with D maybe TRBD1 (6 bases). Germline CDR1 is LNHNV and CDR2 is YYDKDF (reference sequence). The CDR3 contains 16 residues. The V and J ends lost 0 bases and 0 bases respectively, with 11 bases between them. Here the CDR3 DNA reads TGTGCCACCAGCAGAGATCGGGCAGGGGCTAACTATGGCTACACCTTC. Protein sequence: CATSRDRAGANYGYTF.

The chain combines TRBV2 with TRBJ2-3; 11 nucleotides agree with TRBD1. This CDR3 has 12 amino acids. V was clipped by 10 bases and J by 6 bases; unmatched bases: 3. The V gene's germline CDR1 is SNHLY and CDR2 FYNNEI. The DNA of the CDR3 is TGTGCCACCCGGGACAGGGGGGATACGCAGTATTTT. This encodes CATRDRGDTQYF. The full variable domain, its missing parts supplied by reference TRBV2 and TRBJ2-3, is EPEVTQTPSHQVTQMGQEVILRCVPISNHLYFYWYRQILGQKVEFLVSFYNNEISEKSEIFDDQFSVERPDGSNFTLKIRSTKLEDSAMYFCATRDRGDTQYFGPGTRLTVL.

This chain links TRBV5-1 with TRBJ2-3; D possibly corresponds to TRBD2 (6 bases). Looked up from germline, CDR1 is SGHRS and CDR2 is YFSETQ. The CDR3 extends over 15 amino acids. V shed 0 bases and J shed 2 bases, with 10 bases lying between them. The CDR3 bases are TGCGCCAGCAGCTTGGCGGGACTCTACACAGATACGCAGTATTTT. Protein sequence: CASSLAGLYTDTQYF.

The rearrangement joins TRBV6-5 to TRBJ2-7; 7 bases fit TRBD1. Germline CDR1 reads MNHEY; CDR2 reads SVGAGI. CDR3 size: 14 residues. Unmatched junction bases numbered 8, after V lost 5 bases and J lost 4 bases. DNA for the CDR3: TGTGCCAGCAGTCGACAGGGACACCTGTACGAGCAGTACTTC. Translated, it gives CASSRQGHLYEQYF.

This chain joins TRBV5-1 and TRBJ2-2; D gene ambiguous. Germline values: CDR1 SGHRS, CDR2 YFSETQ. The V end was cut by 2 bases, the J end by 3 bases, with 8 bases between. There are 14 residues in the CDR3. The chain's CDR3 is CASSLNTYTGELFF. CDR3 bases: TGCGCCAGCAGCTTAAACACTTACACCGGGGAGCTGTTTTTT.

This clone occurred a few times. V gene TRBV5-4 combines with J gene TRBJ1-1; 7 positions agree with TRBD1. This CDR3 comprises 13 residues. Germline values: CDR1 SGHNT, CDR2 YYREEE (reference sequence). With V trimmed by 4 bases and J by 4 bases, 4 bases remained unmatched. The CDR3, as DNA: TGTGCCAGCAGCCAAGACAGGGTCACTGAAGCTTTCTTT. This gives the protein CASSQDRVTEAFF.

The sample holds one count of this clone. The junction differs from germline at one of its ends, possibly a read error. J is TRBJ1-2 and V is TRBV7-9, with a tentative D call TRBD1 (5 bases). The germline V gene encodes CDR1 SEHNR and CDR2 FQNEAQ (reference sequence). There are 12 residues in the CDR3. The CDR3 here is CASSLASGDGGF. The CDR3 bases are TGTGCCAGCAGCTTAGCAAGCGGGGACGGCGGGTTC.

J is TRBJ2-3 and V is TRBV6-6; tentatively, D is TRBD1 (8 bases). The CDR3 covers 15 residues. Trimming pared 7 bases from V and 5 bases from J, leaving 19 bases between. The germline CDR1 and CDR2 sequences are MNHNY and SVGAGI (reference sequence). The CDR3 DNA reads TGTGCCAGCATCACAGGGGGGGGCCTTAGAGATACGCAGTATTTT. It codes for CASITGGGLRDTQYF.

The chain has TRBV19 and TRBJ2-5, with D tentatively TRBD2 (7 bases). V shed 6 bases and J shed 5 bases, with 16 bases lying between them. The CDR3 totals 14 residues. The germline V gene encodes CDR1 LNHDA and CDR2 SQIVND (reference sequence). The CDR3 coding sequence is TGTGCCAGTAGGGATGTCGGGGGGCCGGAGACCCAGTACTTC. Translation: CASRDVGGPETQYF.

The V call is TRBV29-1, the J call TRBJ1-2; 10 positions agree with TRBD1. Germline-derived CDR1 and CDR2 are SQVTM and ANQGSEA. The V segment lost 2 bases and the J segment 6 bases; nucleotides outside the gene matches: 9. The CDR3 has 15 residues. In DNA, the CDR3 is TGCAGCGTTGAAACTGGGGACAGGGGCCGTCATGGCTACACCTTC. This gives the protein CSVETGDRGRHGYTF. Full variable domain (outside the CDR3, taken from reference TRBV29-1 and TRBJ1-2): SAVISQKPSRDICQRGTSLTIQCQVDSQVTMMFWYRQQPGQSLTLIATANQGSEATYESGFVIDKFPISRPNLTFSTLTVSNMSPEDSSIYLCSVETGDRGRHGYTFGSGTRLTVV.

The chain uses TRBV6-5 and TRBJ2-4; TRBD1 matches at 7 bases. The CDR3 consists of 15 residues. Germline trimming cut 4 bases from V and 1 base from J; bases unmatched to any gene: 4. Germline CDR1 MNHEY, CDR2 SVGAGI. The CDR3 nucleotides read TGTGCCAGCAGTTCGGGACAGCCTGCCAAAAACATTCAGTACTTC. Protein: CASSSGQPAKNIQYF.

V usage is TRBV18 and J usage is TRBJ1-1; the D gene is possibly TRBD1 (6 bases). Trimming left V 5 bases short and J 0 bases short, with 13 bases between. From germline, CDR1 is KGHSH and CDR2 LQKENI. This CDR3 is 15 amino acids long. Here the CDR3 reads CASSVRTAMNTEAFF. The CDR3 bases are TGTGCCAGCTCAGTAAGGACAGCGATGAACACTGAAGCTTTCTTT.